This T cell receptor (beta chain) was recovered during a study of T cell responses to AZD1222 COVID-19 vaccine. The germline V and J ends were trimmed by 4 bases and 1 base, with 14 bases remaining between them. The germline V gene encodes CDR1 LGHNA and CDR2 YNFKEQ. The CDR3 is 15 residues long. Study-level findings and limits: Following two doses of AZD1222, Spike-specific TCR breadth and depth rose.

Concerning this clone itself: Its target is unknown.

Sequencing used immunoSEQ multiplex PCR; TCRdb keeps in-frame clones, though not all of them. The table lists about 97,000 clones, about 90% of them singletons. Material: peripheral blood, obtained on day 0 of AZD1222 vaccination. The TCR was taken from an adult in good health. The chain combines TRBV4-2 with TRBJ2-7; D may correspond to TRBD1 or TRBD2 (7 bases each). The CDR3 sequence is CASSPGEGASYEQYF. The CDR3 DNA is TGTGCCAGCAGCCCAGGGGAGGGGGCATCCTACGAGCAGTACTTC.